The source of this T cell receptor beta chain is a study of shared T cell receptors in the human thymus. Some clones are missing from TCRdb's copy, which holds only in-frame ones; the method was immunoSEQ multiplex PCR. The sample lists hundreds of thousands of clones; 85% to 90% were seen once. Looked up from germline, CDR1 is SGHRS and CDR2 is YFSETQ. Trimming at V came to 3 bases and at J to 4 bases, leaving 7 bases not matched to a gene. This CDR3 comprises 15 residues. These same data were also listed under a study on human thymus T cells. Per that study: Donors were healthy Finnish babies undergoing corrective operations for congenital heart defects. From resections taken during corrective heart surgery, the thymus tissue was obtained.

V and J are TRBV5-1 and TRBJ2-7; 10 bases match TRBD2. Sequencing was performed on thymocytes. The TCR sequence derives from a boy in the first two years of life with a congenital heart defect. The CDR3 sequence is CASSSEREGRYEQYF. The CDR3 bases are TGCGCCAGCAGCTCGGAGCGGGAGGGCCGTTACGAGCAGTACTTC.